This is a list of T cell receptor beta chains from one sample in a study of cytomegalovirus exposure and HLA in healthy donors. Using immunoSEQ multiplex PCR, the repertoire was profiled, and TCRdb retains in-frame clones only, with some absent. The table lists over 85,000 clones, roughly nine tenths of them singletons. Sequencing was carried out using PBMCs. The receptor source for this set is a woman aged 18-29 years in good health and CMV-seronegative. Each CDR3 is given with its conserved first and last residue. The order of the fields is D gene, V gene, J gene, CDR3 DNA, CDR3 protein. D genes are given only for firm matches.

>-|TRBV6-1|TRBJ2-3
TGTGCCAGCAGTGAGGCGGGGTTCACAGATACGCAGTATTTT
CASSEAGFTDTQYF
>-|TRBV21-1|TRBJ2-4
TGTGCCAGCGAAGGGGACAGATTAATAGCCAAAAACATTCAGTACTTC
CASEGDRLIAKNIQYF
>TRBD2|TRBV4-3|TRBJ2-7
TGCGCCAGCAGCCTTCGACTAGCGGGCAACTACGAGCAGTACTTC
CASSLRLAGNYEQYF
>-|TRBV5-1|TRBJ2-1
TGCGCCAGCAGCTTGGGTCCTAGTGGTGAGCAGTTCTTC
CASSLGPSGEQFF
>TRBD2|TRBV18|TRBJ2-7
TGTGCCAGCTCACCATCCTTGACCAGGACTAGCGGGAGGGCCGGCAGTTACGAGCAGTACTTC
CASSPSLTRTSGRAGSYEQYF
>TRBD1|TRBV6-6|TRBJ1-2
TGTGCCAGCAGCTTCGACAGGGGTGGTGGCTACACCTTC
CASSFDRGGGYTF
>TRBD1|TRBV28|TRBJ1-3
TGTGCCAGCAGTCCTCCCGAAGGGGGCCGAGGAAACACCATATATTTT
CASSPPEGGRGNTIYF
>TRBD1|TRBV7-9|TRBJ1-1
TGTGCCAGCAGCATTGACAGGGTTACTGAAGCTTTCTTT
CASSIDRVTEAFF
>TRBD2|TRBV7-9|TRBJ2-7
TGTGCCAGCAGGGAACTAGCGGGAGGGCCGGACGAGCAGTACTTC
CASRELAGGPDEQYF
>-|TRBV7-9|TRBJ2-7
TGTGCCAGCGTGCCGGAGGGCTACGAGCAGTACTTC
CASVPEGYEQYF
>TRBD1|TRBV10-2|TRBJ2-7
TGCGCCAGCAGTGATAGTGGGACAGGGAGCTCCTACGAGCAGTACTTC
CASSDSGTGSSYEQYF
>TRBD1|TRBV7-9|TRBJ1-4
TGTGCCAGCAGCTTCTCCGGGACAGGGAAGAATGAAAAACTGTTTTTT
CASSFSGTGKNEKLFF
>TRBD1|TRBV5-8|TRBJ1-2
TGTGCCAGCAGGGGACAGGGCGGCTATGGCTACACCTTC
CASRGQGGYGYTF
>TRBD2|TRBV20-1|TRBJ2-7
TGCAGTGTGGGCGGGAGCTACGAGCAGTACTTC
CSVGGSYEQYF
>-|TRBV7-9|TRBJ1-4
TGTGCCAGCAGCTTAGGCAGGGAAGAAAATGAAAAACTGTTTTTT
CASSLGREENEKLFF
>-|TRBV18|TRBJ1-3
TGTGCCAGCTCACCAAGAGGCGATGGAAACACCATATATTTT
CASSPRGDGNTIYF
>-|TRBV4-3|TRBJ1-4
TGCGCCAGCACCCTCAGTGCACCCGGGTCGGAAAAACTGTTTTTT
CASTLSAPGSEKLFF